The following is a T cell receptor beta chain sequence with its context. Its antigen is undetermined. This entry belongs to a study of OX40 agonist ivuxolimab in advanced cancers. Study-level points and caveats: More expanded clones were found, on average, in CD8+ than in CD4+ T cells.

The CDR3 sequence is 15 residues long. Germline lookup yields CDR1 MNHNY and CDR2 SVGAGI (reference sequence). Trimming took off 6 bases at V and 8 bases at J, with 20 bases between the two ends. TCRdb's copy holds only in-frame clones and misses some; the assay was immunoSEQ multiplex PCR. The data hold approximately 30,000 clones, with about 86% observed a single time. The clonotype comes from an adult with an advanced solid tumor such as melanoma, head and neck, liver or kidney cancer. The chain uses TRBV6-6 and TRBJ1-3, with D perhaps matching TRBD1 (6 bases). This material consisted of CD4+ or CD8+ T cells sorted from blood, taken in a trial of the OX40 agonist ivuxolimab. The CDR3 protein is CASSPRGLAADTIYF. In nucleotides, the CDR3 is TGTGCCAGCAGCCCCAGGGGATTAGCTGCGGACACCATATATTTT.